This record concerns one T cell receptor (beta chain) sequence. V dropped 1 base and J dropped 7; count of bases not matched to a gene: 9. CDR3 length: 15 amino acids. Germline V gene sequence: CDR1 SNHLY, CDR2 FYNNEI. The data stem from a study of cytomegalovirus exposure and HLA in healthy donors. Both 60 Vbeta primers and 13 Jbeta primers went into the PCR. Produced via immunoSEQ multiplex PCR; TCRdb's table is partial and in-frame only. The table has about 130,000 clones, roughly four fifths seen once. Source material: PBMCs. This sequence was found in a male donor in good health and CMV-seropositive. V and J are TRBV2 and TRBJ1-1, with 7 bases fitting TRBD1. In DNA, the CDR3 is TGTGCCAGCAGTGAAGGACAGGGCAGGGGGAATGAAGCTTTCTTT. Translating it yields CASSEGQGRGNEAFF.